The entry below describes one T cell receptor beta chain. Its antigen is still unknown. The CDR3 runs to 12 residues. The ends were cut back, 5 bases at V and 6 bases at J, with 8 bases in the middle. From germline, CDR1 is SEHNR and CDR2 FQNEAQ (reference sequence). Libraries for TCRalpha and TCRbeta carried sample barcodes and unique molecular identifiers via 5'RACE. TCRdb passed the 5' RACE reads through MiXCR, listing each CDR3 protein once. The sample includes nearly 200,000 distinct CDR3 sequences, about 16% seen only once; the top ten take 2.4%. The sample comes from a study of T-cell memory formation after mild COVID-19. The study's findings and limits: Clones shrinking between day 15 and 85 showed a balanced CD4/CD8 split, and those that grew later tilted toward CD4+.

V is TRBV7-9 and J is TRBJ2-1; D is perhaps TRBD1 or TRBD2 (5 bases each). The receptor was derived from an adult woman who had mild COVID-19 (a few samples of this study predate the infection). Cell type and time point are not known. Input material: PBMCs or a T cell subset sorted from them (not recorded which). The CDR3 DNA sequence: TGTGCCAGCAGCGGGACCGTCAATGAGCAGTTCTTC. This encodes CASSGTVNEQFF.